The 6 T cell receptor beta chains below come from one sample, sequenced in a study of STAT5B mutations in CD4+ large granular lymphocyte leukemia. The method was immunoSEQ multiplex PCR; TCRdb's version includes in-frame clones alone and lacks a portion of them. The data contain about 32,000 clones, around four fifths of them seen just once; the ten biggest clones take up roughly 4.4%. The sequenced material came from CD4+ T cells from blood buffy coats. These receptors came from a human donor in good health.

Only one count was recorded for this clone. V and J are TRBV11-1 and TRBJ1-2; possibly TRBD1 for D (6 bases). CDR1 is SGHAT and CDR2 is FQDESV in the germline V gene (reference sequence). The CDR3 sequence is 14 residues long. Trimming removed 4 bases from V and 7 bases from J, with 16 bases in between. CDR3 sequence (DNA): TGTGCCAGCAGCTCCTCCAGGGGAGGGGCTGGCTACACCTTC. As protein: CASSSSRGGAGYTF.

The chain joins TRBV27 to TRBJ2-2; TRBD1 matches 7 bases. V shed 6 bases, J shed 7 bases, and the junction held 11 bases outside the gene matches. The length of the CDR3 is 15 residues. Germline V CDR1 and CDR2: MNHEY, SMNVEV (reference sequence). This CDR3 reads CASSPRGQRNGELFF. Here the CDR3 DNA reads TGTGCCAGCAGCCCCCGGGGACAGAGAAACGGGGAGCTGTTTTTT.

The chain carries TRBV4-1 and TRBJ1-1, with TRBD1 matching over 7 bases. Germline V gene lookup returns CDR1 MGHRA and CDR2 YSYEKL. CDR3 length: 13 residues. V dropped 3 bases and J dropped 9; count of bases not matched to a gene: 7. This CDR3 reads CASSQATGFKAFF. The DNA for the CDR3 is TGCGCCAGCAGCCAGGCGACAGGGTTCAAAGCTTTCTTT.

The gene calls are TRBV5-1 and TRBJ2-3; weak D call: TRBD1 (6 bases). The CDR3 covers 17 residues. Germline V lookup: CDR1 SGHRS, CDR2 YFSETQ. V gave up 4 bases and J gave up 0 bases, with 18 bases separating them. The CDR3 DNA reads as TGCGCCAGCAGCCCGTCACTTGGGGGCCCCAGCACAGATACGCAGTATTTT. Its protein product is CASSPSLGGPSTDTQYF.

The chain is built from TRBV6-6 and TRBJ2-5; tentatively, D is TRBD2 (6 bases). The CDR3 loop spans 16 amino acids. V dropped 2 bases and J dropped 0 bases, with 13 bases sitting between them. From germline, CDR1 is MNHNY and CDR2 SVGAGI (reference sequence). CDR3: CASSYIGGAHQETQYF. The DNA of the CDR3 is TGTGCCAGCAGTTACATCGGCGGGGCCCACCAAGAGACCCAGTACTTC.

Only one count was recorded for this clone. This chain connects TRBV28 to TRBJ1-5; 9 bases map to TRBD1. The CDR3 has 17 amino acids. Germline values: CDR1 MDHEN, CDR2 SYDVKM. V lost 8 bases and J lost 0; bases outside the gene matches: 11. CDR3 nucleotide sequence: TGTGCCAGCTTGATTGACAGGGGGTTCGATAGCAATCAGCCCCAGCATTTT. It translates to CASLIDRGFDSNQPQHF.